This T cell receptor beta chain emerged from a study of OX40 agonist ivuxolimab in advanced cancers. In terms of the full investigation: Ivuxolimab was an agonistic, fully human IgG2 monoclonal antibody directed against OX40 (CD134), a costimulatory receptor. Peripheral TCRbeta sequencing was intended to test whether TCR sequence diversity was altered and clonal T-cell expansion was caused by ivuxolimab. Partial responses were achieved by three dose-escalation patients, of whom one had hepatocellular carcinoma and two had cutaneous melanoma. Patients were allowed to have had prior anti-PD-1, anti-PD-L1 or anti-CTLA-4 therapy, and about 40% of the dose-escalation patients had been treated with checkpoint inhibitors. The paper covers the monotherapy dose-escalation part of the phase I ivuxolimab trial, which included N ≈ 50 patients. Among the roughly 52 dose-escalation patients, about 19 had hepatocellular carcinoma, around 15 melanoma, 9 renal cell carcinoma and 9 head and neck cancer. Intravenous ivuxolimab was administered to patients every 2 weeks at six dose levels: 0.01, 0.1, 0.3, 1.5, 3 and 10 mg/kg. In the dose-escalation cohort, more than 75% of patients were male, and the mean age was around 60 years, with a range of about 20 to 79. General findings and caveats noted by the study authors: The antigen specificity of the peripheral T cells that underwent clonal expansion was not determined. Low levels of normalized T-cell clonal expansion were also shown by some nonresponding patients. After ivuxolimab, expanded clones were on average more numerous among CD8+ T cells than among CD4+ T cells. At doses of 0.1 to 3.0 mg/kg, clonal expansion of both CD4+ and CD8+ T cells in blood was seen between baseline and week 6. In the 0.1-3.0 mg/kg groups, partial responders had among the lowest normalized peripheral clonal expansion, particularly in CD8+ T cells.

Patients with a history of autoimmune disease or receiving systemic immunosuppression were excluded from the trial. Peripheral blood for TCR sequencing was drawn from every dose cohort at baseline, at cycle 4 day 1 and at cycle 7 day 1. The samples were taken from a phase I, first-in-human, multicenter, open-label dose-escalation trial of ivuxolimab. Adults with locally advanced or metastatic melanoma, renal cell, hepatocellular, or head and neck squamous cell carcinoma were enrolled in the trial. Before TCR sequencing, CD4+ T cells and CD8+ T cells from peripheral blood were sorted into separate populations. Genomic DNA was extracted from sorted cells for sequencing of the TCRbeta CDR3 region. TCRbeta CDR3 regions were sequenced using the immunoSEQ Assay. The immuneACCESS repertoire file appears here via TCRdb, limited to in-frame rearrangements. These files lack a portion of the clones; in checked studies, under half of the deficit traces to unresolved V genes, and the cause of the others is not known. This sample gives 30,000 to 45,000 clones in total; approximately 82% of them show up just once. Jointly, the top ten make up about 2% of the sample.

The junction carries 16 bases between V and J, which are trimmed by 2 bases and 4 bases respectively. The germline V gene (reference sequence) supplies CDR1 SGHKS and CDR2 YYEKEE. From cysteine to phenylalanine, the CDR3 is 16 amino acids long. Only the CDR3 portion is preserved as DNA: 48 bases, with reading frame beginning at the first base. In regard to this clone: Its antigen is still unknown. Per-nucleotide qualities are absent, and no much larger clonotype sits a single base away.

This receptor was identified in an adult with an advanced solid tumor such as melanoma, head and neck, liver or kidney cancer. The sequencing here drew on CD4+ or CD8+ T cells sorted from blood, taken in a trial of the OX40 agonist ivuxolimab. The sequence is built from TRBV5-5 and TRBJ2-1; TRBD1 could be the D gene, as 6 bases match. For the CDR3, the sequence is CASSFSGEPAYNEQFF. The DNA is TGTGCCAGCAGCTTCTCAGGGGAACCGGCTTACAATGAGCAGTTCTTC.